What follows is one T cell receptor (beta chain) and its context. This specimen belongs to a study of blood T cell repertoires in COVID-19. Study as a whole: PBMCs, B-cell-depleted T cells, or T cells were the source of the cDNA or gDNA that made up the material.

The CDR3 is 16 residues long. V trimming: 3 bases; J trimming: 7 bases; junction bases outside the gene matches: 13. Germline V gene sequence: CDR1 MNHEY, CDR2 SMNVEV (reference sequence). Original handling: Cell counts per sample came from amplifying reference gene primers. Method: immunoSEQ multiplex PCR; TCRdb's copy keeps in-frame clones and lacks some. V and J calls and clone size come straight from that table; D and trimming were deduced from the DNA. The table shows just over 150,000 clones, with 90% to 95% occurring only once. The rearrangement links TRBV27 to TRBJ2-5; 8 nucleotides align to TRBD2. The sequence was obtained from a woman in her fifties or sixties with acute or convalescent COVID-19. Sample: peripheral blood. The DNA of the CDR3 is TGTGCCAGCAGTTTGTCCTCTAGCGGGTCACGGGGGACCCAGTACTTC. It encodes CASSLSSSGSRGTQYF.